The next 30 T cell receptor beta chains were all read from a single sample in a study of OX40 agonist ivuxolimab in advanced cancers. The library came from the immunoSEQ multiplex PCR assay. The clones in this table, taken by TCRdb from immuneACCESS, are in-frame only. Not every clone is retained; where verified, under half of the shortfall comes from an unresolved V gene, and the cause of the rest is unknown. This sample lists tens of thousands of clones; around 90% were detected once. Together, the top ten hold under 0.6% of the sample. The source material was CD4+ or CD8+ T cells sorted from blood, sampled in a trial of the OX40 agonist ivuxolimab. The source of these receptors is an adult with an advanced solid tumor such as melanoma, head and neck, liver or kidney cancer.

CDR3 sequence reads: CASSLRPTNEKLFF. CDR3 bases: TGTGCCAGCAGCTTACGGCCAACTAATGAAAAACTGTTTTTT. The chain carries TRBV7-6 and TRBJ1-4; unclear D gene. CDR1 and CDR2 from the germline V gene are SGHVS and FNYEAQ. The CDR3 totals 14 residues. V was pared by 2 bases and J by 0 bases, with 4 bases between. Full variable domain (missing parts from reference TRBV7-6 and TRBJ1-4): GAGVSQSPRYKVTKRGQDVALRCDPISGHVSLYWYRQALGQGPEFLTYFNYEAQQDKSGLPNDRFSAERPEGSISTLTIQRTEQRDSAMYRCASSLRPTNEKLFFGSGTQLSVL.

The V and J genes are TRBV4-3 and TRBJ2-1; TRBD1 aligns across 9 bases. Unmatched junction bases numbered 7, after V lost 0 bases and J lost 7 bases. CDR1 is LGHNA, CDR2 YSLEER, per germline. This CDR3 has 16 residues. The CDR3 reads CASSQDLGQGRNEQFF. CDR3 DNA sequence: TGCGCCAGCAGCCAAGATTTAGGACAGGGGAGGAATGAGCAGTTCTTC.

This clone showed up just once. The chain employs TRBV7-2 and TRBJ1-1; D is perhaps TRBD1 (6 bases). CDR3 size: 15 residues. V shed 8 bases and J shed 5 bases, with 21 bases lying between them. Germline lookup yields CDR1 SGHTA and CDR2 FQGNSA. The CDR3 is CASSYSEGGGTEAFF. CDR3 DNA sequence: TGTGCCAGCTCCTACTCTGAGGGGGGAGGGACTGAAGCTTTCTTT.

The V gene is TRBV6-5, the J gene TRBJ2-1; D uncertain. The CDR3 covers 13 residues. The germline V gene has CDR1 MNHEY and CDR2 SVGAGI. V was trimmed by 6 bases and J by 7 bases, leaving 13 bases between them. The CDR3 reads CASRKQWTNEQFF. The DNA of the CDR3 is TGTGCCAGCAGAAAACAGTGGACGAATGAGCAGTTCTTC.

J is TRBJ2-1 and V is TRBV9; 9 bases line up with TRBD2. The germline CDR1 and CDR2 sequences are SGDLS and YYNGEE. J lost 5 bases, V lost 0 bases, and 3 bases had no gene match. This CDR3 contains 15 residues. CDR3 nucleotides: TGTGCCAGCAGCGTAGGGGCTAGCGGGAACAATGAGCAGTTCTTC. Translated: CASSVGASGNNEQFF.

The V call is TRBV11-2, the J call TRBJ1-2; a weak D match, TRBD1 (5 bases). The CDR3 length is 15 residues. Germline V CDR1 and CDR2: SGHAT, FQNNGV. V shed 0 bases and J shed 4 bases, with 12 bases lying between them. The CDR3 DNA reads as TGTGCCAGCAGCTTAGATCGGGCGGGACGCTATGGCTACACCTTC. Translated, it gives CASSLDRAGRYGYTF.

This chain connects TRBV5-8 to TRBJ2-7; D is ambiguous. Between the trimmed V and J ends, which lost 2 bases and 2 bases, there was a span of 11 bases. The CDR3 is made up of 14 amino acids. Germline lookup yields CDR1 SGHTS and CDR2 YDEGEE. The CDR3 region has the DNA TGTGCCAGCAGCTTAGACATTGGGGCCTACGAGCAGTACTTC. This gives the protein CASSLDIGAYEQYF.

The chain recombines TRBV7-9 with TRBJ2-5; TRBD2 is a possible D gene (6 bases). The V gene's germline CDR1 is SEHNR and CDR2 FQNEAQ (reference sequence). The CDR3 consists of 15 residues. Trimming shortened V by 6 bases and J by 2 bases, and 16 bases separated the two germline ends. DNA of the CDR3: TGTGCCAGCAGTCCTGGCGGGGCCCAGCAAGAGACCCAGTACTTC. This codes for CASSPGGAQQETQYF.

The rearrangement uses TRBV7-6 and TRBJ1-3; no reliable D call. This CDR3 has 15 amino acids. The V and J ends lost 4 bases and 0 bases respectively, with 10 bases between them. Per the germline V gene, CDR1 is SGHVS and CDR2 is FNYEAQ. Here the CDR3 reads CASSSPLSSGNTIYF. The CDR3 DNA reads TGTGCCAGCAGCTCCCCATTAAGCTCTGGAAACACCATATATTTT.

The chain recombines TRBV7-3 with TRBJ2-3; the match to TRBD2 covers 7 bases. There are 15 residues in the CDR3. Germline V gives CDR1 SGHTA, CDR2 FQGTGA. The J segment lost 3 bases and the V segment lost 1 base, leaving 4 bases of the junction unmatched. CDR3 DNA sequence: TGTGCCAGCAGCTTAAACGGGGAGGGGACAGATACGCAGTATTTT. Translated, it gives CASSLNGEGTDTQYF.

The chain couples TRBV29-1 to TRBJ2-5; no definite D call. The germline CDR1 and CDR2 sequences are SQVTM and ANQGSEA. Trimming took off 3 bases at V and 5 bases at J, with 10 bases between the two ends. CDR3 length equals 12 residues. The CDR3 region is CSVDAVGETQYF. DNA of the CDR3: TGCAGCGTTGATGCGGTTGGGGAGACCCAGTACTTC.

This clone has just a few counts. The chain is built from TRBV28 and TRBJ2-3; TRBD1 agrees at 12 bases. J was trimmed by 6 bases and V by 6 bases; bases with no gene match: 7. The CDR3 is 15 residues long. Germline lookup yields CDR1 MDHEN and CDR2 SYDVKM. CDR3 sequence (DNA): TGTGCCAGCAGGCCGGGACAGGGGGCATTGGATACGCAGTATTTT. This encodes CASRPGQGALDTQYF.

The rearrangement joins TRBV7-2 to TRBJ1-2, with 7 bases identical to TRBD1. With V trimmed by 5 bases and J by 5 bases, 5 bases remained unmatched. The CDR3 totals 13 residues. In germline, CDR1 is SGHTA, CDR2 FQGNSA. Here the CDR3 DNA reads TGTGCCAGCAGCCCACAGGGGACTTATGGCTACACCTTC. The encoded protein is CASSPQGTYGYTF. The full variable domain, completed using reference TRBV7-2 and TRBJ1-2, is GAGVSQSPSNKVTEKGKDVELRCDPISGHTALYWYRQSLGQGLEFLIYFQGNSAPDKSGLPSDRFSAERTGGSVSTLTIQRTQQEDSAVYLCASSPQGTYGYTFGSGTRLTVV.

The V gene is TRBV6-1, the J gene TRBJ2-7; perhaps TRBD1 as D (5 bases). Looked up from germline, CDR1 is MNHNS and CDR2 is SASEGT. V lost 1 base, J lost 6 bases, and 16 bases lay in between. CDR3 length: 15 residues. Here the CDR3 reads CASSEGGAAPREQYF. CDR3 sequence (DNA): TGTGCCAGCAGTGAAGGTGGGGCAGCCCCTCGCGAGCAGTACTTC.

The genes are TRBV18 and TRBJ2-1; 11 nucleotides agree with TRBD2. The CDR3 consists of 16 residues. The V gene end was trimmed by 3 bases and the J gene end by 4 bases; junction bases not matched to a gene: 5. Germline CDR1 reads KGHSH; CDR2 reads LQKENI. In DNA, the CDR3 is TGTGCCAGCTCACCGACGACTAGCGGGGTATACAATGAGCAGTTCTTC. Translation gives CASSPTTSGVYNEQFF. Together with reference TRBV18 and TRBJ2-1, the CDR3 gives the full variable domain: NAGVMQNPRHLVRRRGQEARLRCSPMKGHSHVYWYRQLPEEGLKFMVYLQKENIIDESGMPKERFSAEFPKEGPSILRIQQVVRGDSAAYFCASSPTTSGVYNEQFFGPGTRLTVL.

CDR3 DNA sequence: TGTGCCAGCAGCTACGGGGGCGAGCAGTTCTTC. It codes for CASSYGGEQFF. The chain combines TRBV11-3 with TRBJ2-1; D assignment may be TRBD1 or TRBD2 (6 bases each). Germline CDR1 and CDR2: SGHNT and YENEEA. The V end was cut by 4 bases, the J end by 10 bases, with 8 bases between. This CDR3 comprises 11 residues. The whole variable domain, filled in from reference TRBV11-3 and TRBJ2-1, reads EAGVVQSPRYKIIEKKQPVAFWCNPISGHNTLYWYLQNLGQGPELLIRYENEEAVDDSQLPKDRFSAERLKGVDSTLKIQPAELGDSAVYLCASSYGGEQFFGPGTRLTVL.

As DNA, the CDR3 is TGTGCCAGCAGGTTTGACAATCAGCCCCAGCATTTT. Translated: CASRFDNQPQHF. This chain connects TRBV7-2 to TRBJ1-5; unclear D gene. The germline CDR1 and CDR2 sequences are SGHTA and FQGNSA. The length of the CDR3 is 12 residues. Trimming pared 6 bases from V and 3 bases from J, leaving 6 bases between.

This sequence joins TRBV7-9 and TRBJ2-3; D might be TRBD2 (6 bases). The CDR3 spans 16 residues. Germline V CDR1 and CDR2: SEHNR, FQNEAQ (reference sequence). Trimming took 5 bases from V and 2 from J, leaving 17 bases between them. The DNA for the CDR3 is TGTGCCAGCAGCCAACGGTTGGGCGGGACCACAGATACGCAGTATTTT. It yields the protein CASSQRLGGTTDTQYF.

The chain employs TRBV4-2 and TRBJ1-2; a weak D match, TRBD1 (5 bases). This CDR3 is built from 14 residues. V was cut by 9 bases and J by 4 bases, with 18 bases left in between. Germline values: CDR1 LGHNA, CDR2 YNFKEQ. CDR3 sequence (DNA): TGTGCCAGTCGTGGGACCTCTGGGATCTATGGCTACACCTTC. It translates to CASRGTSGIYGYTF.

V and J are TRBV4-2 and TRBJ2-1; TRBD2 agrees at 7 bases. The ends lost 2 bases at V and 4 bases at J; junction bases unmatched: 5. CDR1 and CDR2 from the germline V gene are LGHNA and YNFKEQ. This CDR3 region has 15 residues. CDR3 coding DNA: TGTGCCAGCAGCCAAAGCGGGATTCGGTACAATGAGCAGTTCTTC. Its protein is CASSQSGIRYNEQFF.

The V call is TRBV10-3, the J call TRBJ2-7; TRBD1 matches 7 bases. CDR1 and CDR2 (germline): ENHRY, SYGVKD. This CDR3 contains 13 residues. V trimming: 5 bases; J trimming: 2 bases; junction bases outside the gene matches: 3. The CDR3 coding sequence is TGTGCCATCAGTCAAGGACAGGCCTACGAGCAGTACTTC. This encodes CAISQGQAYEQYF.

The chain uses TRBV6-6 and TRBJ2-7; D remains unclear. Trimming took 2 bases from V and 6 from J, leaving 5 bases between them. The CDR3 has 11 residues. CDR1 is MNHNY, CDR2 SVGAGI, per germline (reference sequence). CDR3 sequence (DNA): TGTGCCAGCAGTTACGCGGCCGAGCAGTACTTC. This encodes CASSYAAEQYF.

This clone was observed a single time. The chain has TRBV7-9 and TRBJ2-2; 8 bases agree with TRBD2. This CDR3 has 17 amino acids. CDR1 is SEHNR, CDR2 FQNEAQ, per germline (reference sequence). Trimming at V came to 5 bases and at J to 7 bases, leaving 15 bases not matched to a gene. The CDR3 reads CASSPLTGAGADGELFF. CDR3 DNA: TGTGCCAGCAGCCCCCTTACGGGAGCGGGGGCAGACGGGGAGCTGTTTTTT.

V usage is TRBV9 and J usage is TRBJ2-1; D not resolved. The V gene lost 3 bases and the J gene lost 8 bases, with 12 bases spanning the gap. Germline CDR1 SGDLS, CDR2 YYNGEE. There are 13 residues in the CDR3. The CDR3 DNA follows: TGTGCCAGCAGCGGTGGATTTGGGTATGAGCAGTTCTTC. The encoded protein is CASSGGFGYEQFF.

The CDR3 is CASTRGTSGLRGYTF. In DNA form, the CDR3 reads TGTGCCAGCACGAGGGGGACATCGGGGTTACGAGGCTACACCTTC. The rearrangement joins TRBV6-8 to TRBJ1-2, with TRBD1 as a possible D gene (6 bases). V lost 7 bases to trimming and J lost 8 bases, with 23 bases between them. CDR1 and CDR2 from the germline V gene are MNHGY and SAAAGT. The CDR3 covers 15 residues.

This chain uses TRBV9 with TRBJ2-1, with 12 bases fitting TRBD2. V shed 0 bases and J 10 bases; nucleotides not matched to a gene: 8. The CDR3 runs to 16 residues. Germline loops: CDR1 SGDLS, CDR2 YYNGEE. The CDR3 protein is CASSVELAGGGGEQFF. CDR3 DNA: TGTGCCAGCAGCGTAGAGCTAGCGGGAGGGGGCGGGGAGCAGTTCTTC. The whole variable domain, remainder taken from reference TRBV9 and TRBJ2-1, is DSGVTQTPKHLITATGQRVTLRCSPRSGDLSVYWYQQSLDQGLQFLIQYYNGEERAKGNILERFSAQQFPDLHSELNLSSLELGDSALYFCASSVELAGGGGEQFFGPGTRLTVL.

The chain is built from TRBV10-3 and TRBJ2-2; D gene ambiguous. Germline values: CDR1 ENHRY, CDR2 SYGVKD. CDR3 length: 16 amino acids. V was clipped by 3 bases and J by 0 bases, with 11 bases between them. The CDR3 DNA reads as TGTGCCATCAGTGACCGCCGGCAGGCGAACACCGGGGAGCTGTTTTTT. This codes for CAISDRRQANTGELFF.

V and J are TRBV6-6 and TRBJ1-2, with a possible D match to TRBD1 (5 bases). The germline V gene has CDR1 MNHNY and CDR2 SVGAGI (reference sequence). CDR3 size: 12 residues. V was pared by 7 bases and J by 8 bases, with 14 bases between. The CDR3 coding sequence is TGTGCCAGCACCCCAGGGAGTCAAGGCTACACCTTC. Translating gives CASTPGSQGYTF.

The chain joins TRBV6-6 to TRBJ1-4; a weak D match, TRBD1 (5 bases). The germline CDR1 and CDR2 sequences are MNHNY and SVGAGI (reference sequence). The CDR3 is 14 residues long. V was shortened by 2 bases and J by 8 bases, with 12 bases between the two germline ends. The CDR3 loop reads CASSYGGALEKLFF. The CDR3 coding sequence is TGTGCCAGCAGTTACGGAGGGGCTTTGGAAAAACTGTTTTTT.

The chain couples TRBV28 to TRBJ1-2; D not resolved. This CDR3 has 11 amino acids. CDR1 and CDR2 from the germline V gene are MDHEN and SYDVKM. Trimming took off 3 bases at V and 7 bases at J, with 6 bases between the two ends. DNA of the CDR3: TGTGCCAGCAGTTTCGCGGCTGGCTACACCTTC. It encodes CASSFAAGYTF.